This T cell receptor beta chain was documented in a study of early T cells in non-severe SARS-CoV-2 infection. Study summary: Chains were unpaired, as sequencing was done on bulk RNA from unsorted whole blood. Notes on the study in general: VDJdb-based matching was biased toward anti-spike CD8 responses and missed private and CD4 specificities.

Each single cDNA molecule received a unique molecular identifier. TCRdb itself ran the 5' RACE reads through MiXCR, one entry per CDR3 protein. The repertoire holds tens of thousands of distinct CDR3 sequences, with 5% to 6% as singletons. This clonotype was counted many times. What it recognizes is unknown. This CDR3 comprises 13 residues. Germline V CDR1 and CDR2: DFQATT, SNEGSKA (reference sequence). V lost 6 bases, J lost 3 bases, and 6 bases stayed unmatched. This clonotype originated in an adult who was a healthcare worker with PCR-confirmed SARS-CoV-2 infection or an uninfected control (not recorded which). Material: whole blood. The V call is TRBV20-1, the J call TRBJ2-5, with 8 positions matching TRBD2. CDR3 loop: CSAIIAGKETQYF. Here the CDR3 DNA reads TGCAGTGCCATAATAGCGGGGAAAGAGACCCAGTACTTC.